A selection of T cell receptor beta chains follows, all from one sample in a study of blood T cell repertoires in COVID-19. Sequenced by immunoSEQ multiplex PCR; TCRdb stores in-frame clones only, minus some. The sample records 150,000 to 200,000 clones, about nine tenths being singletons. The specimen sequenced was peripheral blood. The origin of the receptors is an older man with acute or convalescent COVID-19. Each CDR3 is given with its conserved first and last residue. The D gene is left open where the match is weak. A clone size is listed for some rows: how often the clone was seen (once, few, many), or a class if it is expanded.

V gene	J gene	clone size	D gene	CDR3 protein	CDR3 DNA
TRBV2	TRBJ2-2	.	.	CASSTDSGELFF	TGTGCCAGCAGTACGGACTCCGGGGAGCTGTTTTTT
TRBV7-8	TRBJ1-2	.	.	CASSLGPAASSYGYTF	TGTGCCAGCAGCTTAGGACCAGCCGCCTCTAGCTATGGCTACACCTTC
TRBV28	TRBJ1-3	.	.	CASNTQRSGNTIYF	TGTGCCAGCAACACGCAGCGCTCTGGAAACACCATATATTTT
TRBV10-3	TRBJ1-3	few	.	CAINTDGLNSGNTIYF	TGTGCCATCAACACCGACGGACTTAACTCTGGAAACACCATATATTTT
TRBV5-4	TRBJ2-1	.	TRBD2	CASSFGGTRNNEQFF	TGTGCCAGCAGCTTCGGAGGGACTAGGAACAATGAGCAGTTCTTC
TRBV18	TRBJ2-7	few	TRBD2	CASSPRREGLGEQYF	TGTGCCAGCTCACCAAGGCGGGAGGGCCTAGGAGAGCAGTACTTC
TRBV4-1	TRBJ1-2	.	.	CASSQVRTDYGYTF	TGCGCCAGCAGCCAAGTCAGGACAGACTATGGCTACACCTTC
TRBV28	TRBJ2-3	.	.	CASKPLGAEATDTQYF	TGTGCCAGCAAACCCCTGGGGGCAGAGGCCACAGATACGCAGTATTTT
TRBV9	TRBJ1-4	.	.	CASSPPGGHEKLFF	TGTGCCAGCAGCCCCCCCGGAGGCCACGAAAAACTGTTTTTT
TRBV14	TRBJ1-2	.	TRBD1	CASSQTGGKGGYTF	TGTGCCAGCAGCCAAACAGGGGGCAAAGGGGGCTACACCTTC
TRBV5-1	TRBJ2-1	.	TRBD2	CATLSTSGLSSYNEQFF	TGCGCCACCCTCTCGACTAGCGGGTTGAGCTCCTACAATGAGCAGTTCTTC
TRBV6-6	TRBJ1-1	.	.	CASSSEGLDTEAFF	TGTGCCAGCAGTTCCGAAGGACTGGACACTGAAGCTTTCTTT
TRBV7-2	TRBJ2-7	.	.	CASSLVIGGIEQYF	TGTGCCAGCAGCTTAGTTATAGGAGGGATCGAGCAGTACTTC